Detailed here is one T cell receptor beta chain. No cognate antigen has been identified for it. Base-call qualities are not available, and no considerably larger clone is one nucleotide away. At the junction V is shortened by 1 base and J by 8 bases, with 9 bases in between. The CDR3 starts with the cysteine, ends with the phenylalanine, and has 14 residues. The kept DNA is CDR3 alone, 42 bases in frame from the first base. Looking up the germline V gene yields CDR1 SNHLY and CDR2 FYNNEI. A second Seattle source provided samples from volunteer blood donors who had recovered from COVID-19. The collaborating institutions used their own protocols to collect whole blood in K2EDTA tubes. For TCRbeta analysis, collaborators shipped samples in one of three forms: frozen whole blood, isolated PBMCs, or DNA extracted from either of those sample types. TCRbeta CDR3 regions were amplified from genomic DNA by means of the immunoSEQ Assay, a bias-controlled multiplex PCR. In the source study's methods: Nucleated cell counts per sample were estimated from amplification of reference gene primers within the assay. Sequence reads were collapsed and filtered to measure the absolute abundance of every unique TCRbeta CDR3 rearrangement. Productive Simpson clonality was computed per sample as the square root of Simpson's diversity index over productive rearrangements. In its TCRdb copy, this immuneACCESS table keeps in-frame sequences only and misses some clones. Where compared with another copy, unresolved V genes explain less than half of these, and the others have no known cause. That table gives V, J and clone size, and the DNA gave D and trimming. The sample table holds around 250,000 clones, of which roughly 80% were seen once. Clones ranked in the top ten supply around 4.5% of the sample.

The source of the sample is a study of blood T cell repertoires in COVID-19 (dated by TCRdb to 2018 to 2021). For the wider study: Samples covering the acute and convalescent phases of COVID-19 were provided by collaborators in the United States, Italy and Spain. The material from the prospective study consisted of cDNA or gDNA derived from T cells, B-cell-depleted T cells, or PBMCs. Subjects who had been exposed to COVID-19, were actively infected with it, or had recovered from it provided the deeply sampled blood TCRbeta repertoires that made up the dataset. A freely available public database, intended as a resource for researchers studying the immune response to SARS-CoV-2, is where the repertoires were released. Samples came from the ongoing ImmuneRACE study (first 160 participants) plus 1,254 subjects from 6 global collaborators. Nearly every sample came with metadata listing a de-identified subject ID, COVID-19 status, age in years and sex. HLA class I and class II types, where available, came from metadata supplied by the sample provider rather than from assay-based typing. Study-wide findings and limitations: The amount of clinical and demographic metadata varied by source and participant and was provided uncurated.

The source is a man in his 60s who had recovered from COVID-19. The sequencing sample was made of peripheral blood. The receptor chain draws on TRBV2 and TRBJ2-6; there is no confident call for the D gene. CDR3 loop: CASSEGSLTNVLTF. The DNA reads as follows: TGTGCCAGCAGTGAAGGGAGTTTGACCAACGTCCTGACTTTC.